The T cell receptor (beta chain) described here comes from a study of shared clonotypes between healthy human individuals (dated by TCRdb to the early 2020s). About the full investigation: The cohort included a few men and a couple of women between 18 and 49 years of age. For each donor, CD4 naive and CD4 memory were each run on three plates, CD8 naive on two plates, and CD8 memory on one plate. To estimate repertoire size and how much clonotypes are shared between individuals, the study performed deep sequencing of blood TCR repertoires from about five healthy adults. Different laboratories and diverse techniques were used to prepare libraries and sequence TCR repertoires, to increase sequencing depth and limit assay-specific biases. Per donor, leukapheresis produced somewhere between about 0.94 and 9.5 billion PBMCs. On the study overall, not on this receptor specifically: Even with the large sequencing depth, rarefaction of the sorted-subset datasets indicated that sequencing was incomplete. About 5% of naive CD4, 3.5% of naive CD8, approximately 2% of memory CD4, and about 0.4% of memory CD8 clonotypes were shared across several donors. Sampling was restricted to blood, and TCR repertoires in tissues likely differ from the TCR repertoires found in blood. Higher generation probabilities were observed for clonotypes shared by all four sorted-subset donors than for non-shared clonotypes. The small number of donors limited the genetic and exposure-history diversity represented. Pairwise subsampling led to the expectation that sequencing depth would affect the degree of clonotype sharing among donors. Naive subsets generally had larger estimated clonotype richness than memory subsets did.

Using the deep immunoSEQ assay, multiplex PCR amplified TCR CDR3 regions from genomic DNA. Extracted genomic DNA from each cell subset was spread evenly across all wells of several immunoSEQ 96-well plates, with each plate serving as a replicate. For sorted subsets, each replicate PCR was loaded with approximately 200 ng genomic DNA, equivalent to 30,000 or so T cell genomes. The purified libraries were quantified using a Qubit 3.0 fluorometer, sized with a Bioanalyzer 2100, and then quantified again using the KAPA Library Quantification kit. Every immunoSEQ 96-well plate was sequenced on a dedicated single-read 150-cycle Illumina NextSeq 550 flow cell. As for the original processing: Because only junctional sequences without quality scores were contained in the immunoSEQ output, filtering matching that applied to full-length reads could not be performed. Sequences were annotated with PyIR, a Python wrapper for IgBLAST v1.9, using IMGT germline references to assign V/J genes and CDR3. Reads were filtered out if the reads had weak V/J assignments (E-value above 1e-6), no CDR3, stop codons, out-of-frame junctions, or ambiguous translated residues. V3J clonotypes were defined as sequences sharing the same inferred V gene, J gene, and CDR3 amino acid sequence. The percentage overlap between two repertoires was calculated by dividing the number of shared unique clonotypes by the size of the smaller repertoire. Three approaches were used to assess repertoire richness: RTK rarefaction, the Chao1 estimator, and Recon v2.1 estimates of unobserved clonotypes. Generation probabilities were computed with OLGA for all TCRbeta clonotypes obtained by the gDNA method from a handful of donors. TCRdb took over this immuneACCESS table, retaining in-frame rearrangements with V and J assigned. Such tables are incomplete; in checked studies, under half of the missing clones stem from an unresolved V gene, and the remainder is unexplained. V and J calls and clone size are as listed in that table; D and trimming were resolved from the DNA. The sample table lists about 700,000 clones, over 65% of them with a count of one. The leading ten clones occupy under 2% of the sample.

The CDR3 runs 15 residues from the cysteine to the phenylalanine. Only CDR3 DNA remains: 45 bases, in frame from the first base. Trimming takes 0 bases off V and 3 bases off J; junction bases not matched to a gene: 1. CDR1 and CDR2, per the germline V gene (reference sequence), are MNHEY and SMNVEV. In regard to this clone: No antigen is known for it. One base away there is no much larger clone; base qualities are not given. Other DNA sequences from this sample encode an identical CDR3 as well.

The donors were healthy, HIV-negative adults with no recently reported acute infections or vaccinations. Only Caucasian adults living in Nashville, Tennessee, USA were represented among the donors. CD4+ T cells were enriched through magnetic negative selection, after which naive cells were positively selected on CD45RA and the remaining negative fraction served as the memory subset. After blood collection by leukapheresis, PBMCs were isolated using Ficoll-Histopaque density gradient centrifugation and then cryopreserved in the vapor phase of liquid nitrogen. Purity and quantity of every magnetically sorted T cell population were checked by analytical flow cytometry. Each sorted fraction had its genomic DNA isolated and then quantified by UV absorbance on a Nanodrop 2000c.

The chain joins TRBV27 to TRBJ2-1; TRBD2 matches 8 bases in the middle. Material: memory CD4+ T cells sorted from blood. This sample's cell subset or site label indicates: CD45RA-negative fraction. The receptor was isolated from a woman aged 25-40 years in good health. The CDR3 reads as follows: CASSLSSGSYNEQFF. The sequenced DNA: TGTGCCAGCAGTTTATCGAGCGGGAGCTACAATGAGCAGTTCTTC.